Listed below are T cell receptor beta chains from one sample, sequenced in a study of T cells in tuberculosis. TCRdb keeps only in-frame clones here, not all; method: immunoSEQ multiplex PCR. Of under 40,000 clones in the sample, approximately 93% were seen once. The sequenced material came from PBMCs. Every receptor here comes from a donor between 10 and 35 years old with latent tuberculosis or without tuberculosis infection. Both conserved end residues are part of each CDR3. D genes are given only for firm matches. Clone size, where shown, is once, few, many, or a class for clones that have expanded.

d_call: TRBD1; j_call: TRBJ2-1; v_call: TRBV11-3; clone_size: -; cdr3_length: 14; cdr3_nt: TGTGCCAGCAGCTTAAGAAGACAGGGGGACGAGCAGTTCTTC; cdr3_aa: CASSLRRQGDEQFF
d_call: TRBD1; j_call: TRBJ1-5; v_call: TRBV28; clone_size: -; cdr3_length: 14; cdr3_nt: TGTGCCAGCAGTTCAGGGGGCGAATTGCAGCCCCAGCATTTT; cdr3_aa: CASSSGGELQPQHF
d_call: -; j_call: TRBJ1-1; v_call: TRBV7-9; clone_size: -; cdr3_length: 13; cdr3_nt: TGTGCCAGCAGCTTACTAGTCGGAACGGAAGCTTTCTTT; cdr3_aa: CASSLLVGTEAFF
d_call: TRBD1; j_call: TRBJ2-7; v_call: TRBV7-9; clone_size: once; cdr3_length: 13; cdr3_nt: TGTGCCAGCAGCCAACAGGGGGCGGGCGAGCAGTACTTC; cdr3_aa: CASSQQGAGEQYF
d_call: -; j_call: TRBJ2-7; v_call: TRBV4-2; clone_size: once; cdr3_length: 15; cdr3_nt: TGTGCCAGCAGCCAAGAGGCAGGGCCCTCCTACGAGCAGTACTTC; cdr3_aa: CASSQEAGPSYEQYF
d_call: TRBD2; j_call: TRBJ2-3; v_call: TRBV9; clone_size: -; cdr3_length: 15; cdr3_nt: TGTGCCAGCAGCGTACGGGAGGGGGGGACAGATACGCAGTATTTT; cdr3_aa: CASSVREGGTDTQYF
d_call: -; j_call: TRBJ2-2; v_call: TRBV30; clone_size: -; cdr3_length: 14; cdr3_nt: TGTGCCTGGACGTCCGAGGGGGACACCGGGGAGCTGTTTTTT; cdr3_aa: CAWTSEGDTGELFF
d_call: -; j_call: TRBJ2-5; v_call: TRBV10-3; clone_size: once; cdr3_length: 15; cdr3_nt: TGTGCCATCAGTGAGTCTAGGGGGTACCAAGAGACCCAGTACTTC; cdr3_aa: CAISESRGYQETQYF
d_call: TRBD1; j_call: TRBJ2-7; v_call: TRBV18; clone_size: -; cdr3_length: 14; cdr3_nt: TGTGCCAGCTCCCGACAGGGGACGATAGGGGAGCAGTACTTC; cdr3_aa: CASSRQGTIGEQYF
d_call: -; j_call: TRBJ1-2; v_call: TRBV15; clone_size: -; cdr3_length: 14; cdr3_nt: TGTGCCACCAGCAGAGATCGGTCCTACTATGGCTACACCTTC; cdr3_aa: CATSRDRSYYGYTF
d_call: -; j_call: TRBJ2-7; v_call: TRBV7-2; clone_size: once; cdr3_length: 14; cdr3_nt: TGTGCCAGCAGCTTAGAGCGAGCCGCCTACGAGCAGTACTTC; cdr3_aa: CASSLERAAYEQYF
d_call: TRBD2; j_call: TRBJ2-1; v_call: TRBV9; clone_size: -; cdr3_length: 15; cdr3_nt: TGTGCCAGCACCGCACTAGCGGGCCTAGGGAATGAGCAGTTCTTC; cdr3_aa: CASTALAGLGNEQFF
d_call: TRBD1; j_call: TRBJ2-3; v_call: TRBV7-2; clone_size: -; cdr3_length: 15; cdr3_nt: TGTGCCAGCAGGGGACAGGGCTCTAGCACAGATACGCAGTATTTT; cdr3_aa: CASRGQGSSTDTQYF
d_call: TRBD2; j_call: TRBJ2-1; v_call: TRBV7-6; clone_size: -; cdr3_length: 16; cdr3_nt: TGTGCCAGCAGCTTACTACTAGCGGGAGACCGCAATGAGCAGTTCTTC; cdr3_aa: CASSLLLAGDRNEQFF
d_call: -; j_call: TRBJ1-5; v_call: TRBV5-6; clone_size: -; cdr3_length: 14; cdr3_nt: TGTGCCAGCGGGTTTCGGGAAGGTAATCAGCCCCAGCATTTT; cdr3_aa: CASGFREGNQPQHF
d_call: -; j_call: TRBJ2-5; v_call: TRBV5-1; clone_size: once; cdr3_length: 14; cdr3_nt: TGCGCCAGCACTTCGGACAGAACGCAAGAGACCCAGTACTTC; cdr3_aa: CASTSDRTQETQYF
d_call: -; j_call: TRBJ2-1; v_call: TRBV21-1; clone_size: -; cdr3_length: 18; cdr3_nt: TGTGCCAGCAGCAAAGACAGACAGGGGGTTGTTGCGTACAATGAGCAGTTCTTC; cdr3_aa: CASSKDRQGVVAYNEQFF
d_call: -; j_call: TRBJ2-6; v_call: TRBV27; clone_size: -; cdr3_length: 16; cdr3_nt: TGTGCCAGCAGTTCGGAGGGCTTCTCTGGGGCCAACGTCCTGACTTTT; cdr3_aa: CASSSEGFSGANVLTF
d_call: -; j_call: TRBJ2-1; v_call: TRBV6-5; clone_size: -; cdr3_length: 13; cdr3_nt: TGTGCCAGCAGTTCCGGCAGGTACAATGAGCAGTTCTTC; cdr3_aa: CASSSGRYNEQFF
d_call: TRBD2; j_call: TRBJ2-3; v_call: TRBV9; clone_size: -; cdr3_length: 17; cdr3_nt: TGTGCCAGCAGCTTCTCTGCGGGGGGGCCATCCACAGATACGCAGTATTTT; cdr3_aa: CASSFSAGGPSTDTQYF
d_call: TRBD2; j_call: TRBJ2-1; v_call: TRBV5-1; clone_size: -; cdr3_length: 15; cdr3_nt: TGCGCCAGCAGCCCGACCGGGACTAGCAATAATGAGCAGTTCTTC; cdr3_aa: CASSPTGTSNNEQFF
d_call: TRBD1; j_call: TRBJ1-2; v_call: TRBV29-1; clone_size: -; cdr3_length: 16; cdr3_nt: TGCAGCGTTGAAGTGGGAAGGGATCAGGACAGGGATGGCTACACCTTC; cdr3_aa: CSVEVGRDQDRDGYTF
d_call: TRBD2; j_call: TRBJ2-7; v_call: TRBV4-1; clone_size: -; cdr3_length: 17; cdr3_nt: TGCGCCAGCAGCCAACCCACTAGCGGGAGGGCCAAGTACGAGCAGTACTTC; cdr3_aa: CASSQPTSGRAKYEQYF
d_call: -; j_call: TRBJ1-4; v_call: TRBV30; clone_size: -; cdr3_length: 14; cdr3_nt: TGTGCCTGGAAGGTGGGAGGGACTAATGAAAAACTGTTTTTT; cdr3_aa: CAWKVGGTNEKLFF
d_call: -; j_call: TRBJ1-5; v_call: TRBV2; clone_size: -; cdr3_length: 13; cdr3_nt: TGTGCCAGCAGTGATGAGGTGAATCAGCCCCAGCATTTT; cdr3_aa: CASSDEVNQPQHF
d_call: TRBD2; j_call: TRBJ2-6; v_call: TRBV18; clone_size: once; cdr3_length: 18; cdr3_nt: TGTGCCAGCTCATCTCTAGCGGGAGCCCTCTCTGGGGCCAACGTCCTGACTTTC; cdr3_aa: CASSSLAGALSGANVLTF
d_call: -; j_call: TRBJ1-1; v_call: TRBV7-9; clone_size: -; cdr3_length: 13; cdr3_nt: TGTGCCAGCAGCTTTTGGGGGGAAACTGAAGCTTTCTTT; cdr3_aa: CASSFWGETEAFF
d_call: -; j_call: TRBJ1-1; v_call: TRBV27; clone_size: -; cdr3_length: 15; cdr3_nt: TGTGCCAGCAGTCCTACCTTTGGGAGGGTAAGGGAAGCTTTCTTT; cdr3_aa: CASSPTFGRVREAFF
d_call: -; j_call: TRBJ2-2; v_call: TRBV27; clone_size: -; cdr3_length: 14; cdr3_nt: TGTGCCAGCAGTTTAACAGGCCCCACCGGGGAGCTGTTTTTT; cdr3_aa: CASSLTGPTGELFF
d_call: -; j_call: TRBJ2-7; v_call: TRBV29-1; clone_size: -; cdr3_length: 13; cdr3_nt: TGCAGCGTTGCACCGACTGGATTCTACGAGCAGTACTTC; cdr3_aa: CSVAPTGFYEQYF
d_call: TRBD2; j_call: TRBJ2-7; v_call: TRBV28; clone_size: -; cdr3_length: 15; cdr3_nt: TGTGCCAGCAGAGCCGGCGGGGGTAACTCCTACGAGCAGTACTTC; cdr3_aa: CASRAGGGNSYEQYF
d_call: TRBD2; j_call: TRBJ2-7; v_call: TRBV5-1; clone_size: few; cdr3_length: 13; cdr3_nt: TGCGCCAGCAGAGTGGGGGGGTCCTACGAGCAGTACTTC; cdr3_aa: CASRVGGSYEQYF
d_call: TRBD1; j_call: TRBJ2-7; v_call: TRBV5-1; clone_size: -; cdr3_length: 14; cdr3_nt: TGCGCCAGCAGCTTGGCAGGGGGCGGGTACGAGCAGTACTTC; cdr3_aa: CASSLAGGGYEQYF
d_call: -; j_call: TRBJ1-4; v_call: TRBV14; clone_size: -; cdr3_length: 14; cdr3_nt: TGTGCCAGCAGCCAAGGACTGCGTAATGAAAAACTGTTTTTT; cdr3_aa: CASSQGLRNEKLFF
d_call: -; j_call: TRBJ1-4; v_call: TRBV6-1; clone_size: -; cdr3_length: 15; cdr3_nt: TGTGCCAGCAGTGAAGTAGCTGCAACTAATGAAAAACTGTTTTTT; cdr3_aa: CASSEVAATNEKLFF
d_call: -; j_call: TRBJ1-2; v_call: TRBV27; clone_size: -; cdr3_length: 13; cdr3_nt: TGTGCCAGCACCGCCCGGGAAGAGAATGGCTACACCTTC; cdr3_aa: CASTAREENGYTF
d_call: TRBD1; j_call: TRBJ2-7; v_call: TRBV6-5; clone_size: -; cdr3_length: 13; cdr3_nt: TGTGCCAGCAGTAGGGGGCTTGGGTACGAGCAGTACTTC; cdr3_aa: CASSRGLGYEQYF
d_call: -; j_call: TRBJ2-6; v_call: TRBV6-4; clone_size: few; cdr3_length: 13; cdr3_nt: TGTGCCAGCAGTGACTTAGGGGCCAACGTCCTGACTTTC; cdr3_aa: CASSDLGANVLTF
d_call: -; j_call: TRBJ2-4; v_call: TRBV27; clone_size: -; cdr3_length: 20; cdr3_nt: TGTGCCAGCAGTTACGCACCGGGACAATCGGGAAATTTAGCCAAAAACATTCAGTACTTC; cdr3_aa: CASSYAPGQSGNLAKNIQYF
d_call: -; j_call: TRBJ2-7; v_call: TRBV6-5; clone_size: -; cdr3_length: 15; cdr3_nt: TGTGCCAGCAGTTACCTCACAGGTATCGCCTACGAGCAGTACTTC; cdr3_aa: CASSYLTGIAYEQYF
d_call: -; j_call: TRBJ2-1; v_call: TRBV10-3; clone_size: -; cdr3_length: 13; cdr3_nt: TGTGCCATCAGTGAGCCTAGCCTGAATGAGCAGTTCTTC; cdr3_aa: CAISEPSLNEQFF
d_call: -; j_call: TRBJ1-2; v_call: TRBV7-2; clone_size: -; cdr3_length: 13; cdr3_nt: TGTGCCAGCAGCTTAGATCGCAGAAAAGGCTACACCTTC; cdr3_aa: CASSLDRRKGYTF
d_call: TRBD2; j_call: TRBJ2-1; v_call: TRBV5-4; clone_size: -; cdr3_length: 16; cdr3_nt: TGTGCCAGCAGCTTGGGTGGTAGCGGGGATTACAATGAGCAGTTCTTC; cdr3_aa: CASSLGGSGDYNEQFF
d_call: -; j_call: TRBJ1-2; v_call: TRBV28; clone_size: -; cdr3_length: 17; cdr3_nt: TGTGCCAGCAGTAGCCCCCCGGGGAGCAGCGGGAACTATGGCTACACCTTC; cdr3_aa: CASSSPPGSSGNYGYTF
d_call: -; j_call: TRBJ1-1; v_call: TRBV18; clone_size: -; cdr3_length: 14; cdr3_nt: TGTGCCAGCTCTGACACTAACGGGGACACTGAAGCTTTCTTT; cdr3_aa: CASSDTNGDTEAFF
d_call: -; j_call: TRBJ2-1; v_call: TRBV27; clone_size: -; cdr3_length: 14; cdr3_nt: TGTGCCAGCAGTCCACAGAGTTCCTACAATGAGCAGTTCTTC; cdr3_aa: CASSPQSSYNEQFF
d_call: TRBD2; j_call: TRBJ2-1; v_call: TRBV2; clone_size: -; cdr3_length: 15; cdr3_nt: TGTGCCAGCAGGGGACTAGCGGGAGTTCTGAATGAGCAGTTCTTC; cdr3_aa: CASRGLAGVLNEQFF
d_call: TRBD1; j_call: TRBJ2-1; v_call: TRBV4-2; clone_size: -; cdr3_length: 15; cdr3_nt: TGTGCCAGCAGCCAGCTACCGGGACAGGGGGTTGAGCAGTTCTTC; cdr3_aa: CASSQLPGQGVEQFF
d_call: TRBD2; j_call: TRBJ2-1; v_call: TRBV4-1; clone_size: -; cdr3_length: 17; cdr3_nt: TGCGCCAGCAGCCAAGAGTTGGTAGCGGGACCCCACAATGAGCAGTTCTTC; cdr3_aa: CASSQELVAGPHNEQFF
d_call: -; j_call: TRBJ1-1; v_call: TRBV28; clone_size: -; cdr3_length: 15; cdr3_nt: TGTGCCAGCAGTTTATTGCCGGGGGGAAACACTGAAGCTTTCTTT; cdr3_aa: CASSLLPGGNTEAFF
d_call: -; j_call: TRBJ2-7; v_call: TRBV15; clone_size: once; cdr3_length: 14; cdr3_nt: TGTGCCACCAGCGAGGGCTTGAGCTCCTACGAGCAGTACTTC; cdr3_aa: CATSEGLSSYEQYF
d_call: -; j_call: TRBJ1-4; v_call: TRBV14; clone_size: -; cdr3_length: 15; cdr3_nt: TGTGCCAGCAGCCAAGATGGCTTCTTCAATGAAAAACTGTTTTTT; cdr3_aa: CASSQDGFFNEKLFF